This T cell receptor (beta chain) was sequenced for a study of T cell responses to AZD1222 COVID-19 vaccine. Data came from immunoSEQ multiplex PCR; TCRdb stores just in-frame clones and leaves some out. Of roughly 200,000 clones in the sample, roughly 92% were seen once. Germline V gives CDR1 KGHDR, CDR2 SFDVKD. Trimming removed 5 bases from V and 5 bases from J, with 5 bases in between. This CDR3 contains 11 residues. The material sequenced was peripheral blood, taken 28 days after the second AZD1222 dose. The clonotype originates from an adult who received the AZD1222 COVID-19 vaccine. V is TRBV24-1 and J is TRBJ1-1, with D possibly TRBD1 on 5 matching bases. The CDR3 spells CATSAGTEAFF. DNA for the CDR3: TGTGCCACCAGTGCAGGGACTGAAGCTTTCTTT.